Listed below are T cell receptor beta chains from one sample, sequenced in a study of cytomegalovirus exposure and HLA in healthy donors. Sequencing used immunoSEQ multiplex PCR; TCRdb keeps in-frame clones, though not all of them. The table has roughly 150,000 clones, about 80% seen once. Sequencing input: PBMCs. These receptors all stem from a man between 25 and 39 years old in good health and CMV-seronegative. CDR3s include the opening cysteine and the closing phenylalanine or tryptophan. Fields, in order: D gene, V gene, J gene, clone size, CDR3 DNA, CDR3 protein. A D gene is named only where the DNA matches it firmly. Size values are once, few and many counts, or a class for expanded clones, and some rows have none.

NA	TRBV28	TRBJ1-2	NA	TGTGCCAGCTCTACGCTTAACTATGGCTACACCTTC	CASSTLNYGYTF
TRBD1	TRBV6-5	TRBJ2-2	NA	TGTGCCAGCAGTTGGGACAGGGGTACGGGGGAGCTGTTTTTT	CASSWDRGTGELFF
NA	TRBV11-2	TRBJ2-3	NA	TGTGCCAGCAGCCTGCGACTATGGTCGAATACAGATACGCAGTATTTT	CASSLRLWSNTDTQYF
NA	TRBV11-2	TRBJ2-1	NA	TGTGCCAGCAGCTCCATTGGCGGCGGCCGAGCGGGTGAGCAGTTCTTC	CASSSIGGGRAGEQFF
NA	TRBV7-9	TRBJ2-5	NA	TGTGCCAGCAGCTTAGTCGGGAGCGGTGGAGAGACCCAGTACTTC	CASSLVGSGGETQYF
NA	TRBV18	TRBJ1-3	NA	TGTGCCAGCCAAGGGACTGACTCTGGAAACACCATATATTTT	CASQGTDSGNTIYF
NA	TRBV6-5	TRBJ1-5	NA	TGTGCCAGCCAGGGCAGTCCGTATAGCAATCAGCCCCAGCATTTT	CASQGSPYSNQPQHF
TRBD2	TRBV14	TRBJ2-7	NA	TGTGCCAGCAGCCCACCTCGGACTAGCGTCACAAACTACGAGCAGTACTTC	CASSPPRTSVTNYEQYF
TRBD1	TRBV6-1	TRBJ1-4	NA	TGTGCCAGCACCGGACAGGGGGTATATGGTGAAAAACTGTTTTTT	CASTGQGVYGEKLFF
TRBD2	TRBV28	TRBJ2-1	NA	TGTGCCAGCAGTACCGTTAGCGGGAGAAAGTTCTTC	CASSTVSGRKFF
NA	TRBV2	TRBJ1-1	few	TGTGCCAGCAAGGTCCTGGCGGCCACTGAAGCTTTCTTT	CASKVLAATEAFF
NA	TRBV7-9	TRBJ1-6	NA	TGTGCCAGCAGCCCGGGGGAGTGGGAATCACCCCTCCACTTT	CASSPGEWESPLHF
TRBD1	TRBV2	TRBJ2-7	NA	TGTGCCAGCAGGGCGGACAGGGGAGCCTACGAGCAGTACTTC	CASRADRGAYEQYF
TRBD1	TRBV28	TRBJ2-7	NA	TGTGCCAGCAGTCTTACCGGGACAGGAATCGAGCAGTACTTC	CASSLTGTGIEQYF
NA	TRBV28	TRBJ1-5	NA	TGTGCCAGCAGTTTACTGAAGCCAAATCAGCCCCAGCATTTT	CASSLLKPNQPQHF
TRBD1	TRBV6-5	TRBJ1-4	NA	TGTGCCAGCAGTTACATACAGGGGACTAATGAAAAACTGTTTTTT	CASSYIQGTNEKLFF
NA	TRBV6-5	TRBJ2-4	NA	TGTGCCAGCAGTTCTCGCGGCGCAGGGTCAAACATTCAGTACTTC	CASSSRGAGSNIQYF
NA	TRBV29-1	TRBJ2-3	NA	TGCAGCGTTGTTCTGGGGGGAACAGATACGCAGTATTTT	CSVVLGGTDTQYF
NA	TRBV4-3	TRBJ2-3	NA	TGCGCCAGCAGCCAAGGGGGAGGTAGATACACAGATACGCAGTATTTT	CASSQGGGRYTDTQYF
NA	TRBV6-5	TRBJ1-2	NA	TGTGCCAGCAGTTACCTGAGGAGGGGCGACGGCTACACCTTC	CASSYLRRGDGYTF